These 11 T cell receptor beta chains came from one sample sequenced in a study of cytomegalovirus exposure and HLA in healthy donors. The PCR was carried out with 60 Vbeta primers and 13 Jbeta primers. The repertoire was sequenced with immunoSEQ multiplex PCR; TCRdb's copy has only in-frame clones and lacks some. The table shows over 100,000 clones, with approximately 87% occurring only once. The sequenced sample consisted of PBMCs. The receptor source for this set is a man between 40 and 49 years old in good health and CMV-seronegative.

The chain joins TRBV19 to TRBJ2-5, with 10 bases matching TRBD2. Trimming removed 3 bases from V and 4 bases from J; junction bases left unmatched: 8. Germline-derived CDR1 and CDR2 are LNHDA and SQIVND (reference sequence). The CDR3 consists of 16 residues. For the CDR3, the DNA is TGTGCCAGTAGTATCGGGGGAGCGGGGGGGCTAGAGACCCAGTACTTC. Translation: CASSIGGAGGLETQYF.

The rearrangement joins TRBV6-6 to TRBJ2-5; D perhaps matches TRBD2 (6 bases). This CDR3 comprises 15 residues. Trimming left V 2 bases short and J 4 bases short, with 14 bases between. CDR1 and CDR2 from the germline V gene are MNHNY and SVGAGI (reference sequence). CDR3 amino acids: CASSYGGNAGETQYF. The CDR3 DNA is TGTGCCAGCAGTTACGGGGGGAATGCAGGAGAGACCCAGTACTTC.

The V and J genes are TRBV5-6 and TRBJ1-4, with D possibly being TRBD1 (6 bases). This CDR3 region has 12 residues. Germline CDR1 SGHDT, CDR2 YYEEEE. Trimming cost V 2 bases and J 13 bases, with 12 bases left between them. As DNA, the CDR3 is TGTGCCAGCAGCTTAGGACAGTTAAGACTGTTTTTT. Amino acids: CASSLGQLRLFF.

The chain links TRBV7-2 to TRBJ1-3; D perhaps matches TRBD1 (5 bases). The CDR3 has 16 amino acids. Trimming took 0 bases from V and 2 from J, leaving 11 bases between them. The V gene's germline CDR1 is SGHTA and CDR2 FQGNSA. CDR3 coding DNA: TGTGCCAGCAGCTTAGCCCCAGGGTATACTGGAAACACCATATATTTT. It encodes CASSLAPGYTGNTIYF.

The V and J genes are TRBV27 and TRBJ2-3; no firm D call. V was clipped by 4 bases and J by 0 bases, with 11 bases between them. The CDR3 length is 15 residues. Per germline, CDR1 MNHEY and CDR2 SMNVEV (reference sequence). The CDR3 bases are TGTGCCAGCAGTTCCTCTTATTCGAGCACAGATACGCAGTATTTT. This gives the protein CASSSSYSSTDTQYF.

Here the CDR3 DNA reads TGCGCCAGCAGTTCCGGGACAGGGAGCACAGATACGCAGTATTTT. As protein: CASSSGTGSTDTQYF. The chain is built from TRBV10-1 and TRBJ2-3, with TRBD1 matching 9 bases. The CDR3 contains 15 residues. V trimming: 5 bases; J trimming: 0 bases; junction bases outside the gene matches: 3. CDR1 is WNHNN and CDR2 is SYGVQD in the germline V gene (reference sequence).

The chain has TRBV15 and TRBJ2-2; D perhaps matches TRBD1 (5 bases). Trimming removed 6 bases at V and 6 bases at J, with 17 bases between. This CDR3 has 15 amino acids. Germline V gives CDR1 LNHNV, CDR2 YYDKDF (reference sequence). The CDR3 DNA reads TGTGCCACCAGAGCTCCCGGGCTCAGGGCCGGGGAGCTGTTTTTT. Translation gives CATRAPGLRAGELFF.

CDR3 nucleotide sequence: TGCGCCAGCAGCCAGAGGGTCCCGGGACAGGGCTCGAACACCGGGGAGCTGTTTTTT. Translating gives CASSQRVPGQGSNTGELFF. The rearrangement joins TRBV4-3 to TRBJ2-2; TRBD1 aligns across 9 bases. The CDR3 has 19 amino acids. Germline CDR1 reads LGHNA; CDR2 reads YSLEER. The V segment lost 3 bases and the J segment 0 bases; nucleotides outside the gene matches: 11.

V gene TRBV5-4 combines with J gene TRBJ1-1; 7 nucleotides line up with TRBD1. Trimming took 5 bases from V and 0 from J; bases not matched to a gene: 4. The CDR3 sequence is 14 residues long. Germline V gene sequence: CDR1 SGHNT, CDR2 YYREEE (reference sequence). The CDR3 region has the DNA TGTGCCAGCAGGTTGACAGGGTTGAACACTGAAGCTTTCTTT. Protein: CASRLTGLNTEAFF.

The rearrangement joins TRBV6-6 to TRBJ1-5; perhaps TRBD1 as D (6 bases). This CDR3 region has 15 residues. Germline CDR1 MNHNY, CDR2 SVGAGI (reference sequence). V gave up 4 bases and J gave up 0 bases, with 10 bases separating them. The chain's CDR3 is CASSSQQGSNQPQHF. CDR3 bases: TGTGCCAGCAGTTCCCAACAGGGTAGCAATCAGCCCCAGCATTTT.

V usage is TRBV6-1 and J usage is TRBJ1-2; the match to TRBD1 covers 8 bases. The CDR3 totals 11 residues. Germline CDR1 is MNHNS and CDR2 is SASEGT. V gave up 6 bases and J gave up 8 bases; unmatched junction bases: 2. CDR3 sequence reads: CASRGQEGYTF. The CDR3 DNA is TGTGCCAGCAGGGGACAGGAAGGCTACACCTTC.